What follows are 15 T cell receptor beta chains derived from one specimen sequenced in a study of shared clonotypes between healthy human individuals (dated by TCRdb to about 2020). The library was generated by the immunoSEQ multiplex PCR assay. TCRdb's version of the immuneACCESS table is confined to in-frame rearrangements and falls short of the full clone set. An unresolved V gene accounts for under half of the shortfall where checked; the remainder is of unknown origin. The sample table lists roughly 1,100,000 clones, 75% of them with a count of one. In total, the top ten clones hold about 1.5% of the sample. The sample comprised memory CD4+ T cells sorted from blood. Taken with the paper, the label for cell subset or site translates to: CD45RA-negative fraction. The receptor source for this set is a man aged 18 to 30 in good health.

This clone was seen only a few times. The chain is built from TRBV4-3 and TRBJ2-1; D possibly corresponds to TRBD2 (6 bases). The CDR3 totals 16 residues. Per germline, CDR1 LGHNA and CDR2 YSLEER. The V gene lost 4 bases and the J gene lost 0 bases, with 13 bases spanning the gap. CDR3 bases: TGCGCCAGCAGCCCCCTCTTAGCGGTCTCCTACAATGAGCAGTTCTTC. Translation: CASSPLLAVSYNEQFF.

The rearrangement uses TRBV18 and TRBJ1-4; no clear D gene. CDR1 and CDR2 from the germline V gene are KGHSH and LQKENI. The CDR3 is made up of 14 amino acids. V lost 6 bases and J lost 2, with 10 bases in between. CDR3 residues: CASSARETNEKLFF. The CDR3 bases are TGTGCCAGCTCGGCACGGGAGACTAATGAAAAACTGTTTTTT. The complete variable domain, with remaining parts taken from reference TRBV18 and TRBJ1-4, reads NAGVMQNPRHLVRRRGQEARLRCSPMKGHSHVYWYRQLPEEGLKFMVYLQKENIIDESGMPKERFSAEFPKEGPSILRIQQVVRGDSAAYFCASSARETNEKLFFGSGTQLSVL.

V and J are TRBV28 and TRBJ1-4, with a weak D call TRBD1 (6 bases). The CDR3 spans 12 residues. The V end was cut by 5 bases, the J end by 8 bases, with 9 bases between. From germline, CDR1 is MDHEN and CDR2 SYDVKM. The CDR3: CASSPGDEKLFF. The CDR3 DNA reads TGTGCCAGCAGTCCAGGGGACGAAAAACTGTTTTTT.

About this clone: This sample includes further DNA sequences coding for the same CDR3. V usage is TRBV7-9 and J usage is TRBJ2-5, with 8 bases that match TRBD1. The CDR3 sequence is 14 residues long. In germline, CDR1 is SEHNR, CDR2 FQNEAQ (reference sequence). V gave up 5 bases and J gave up 4 bases; unmatched junction bases: 6. The CDR3 reads CASSPWTGRETQYF. Here the CDR3 DNA reads TGTGCCAGCAGCCCGTGGACAGGGAGAGAGACCCAGTACTTC.

This clone was seen a handful of times. V is TRBV5-1 and J is TRBJ2-7; TRBD1 matches 7 bases. Trimming took 0 bases from V and 7 from J; bases not matched to a gene: 10. CDR3 size: 15 residues. Germline V CDR1 and CDR2: SGHRS, YFSETQ. The CDR3 is CASSLVGGQLEEQYF. CDR3 DNA: TGCGCCAGCAGCTTGGTAGGGGGCCAATTGGAGGAGCAGTACTTC.

In nucleotides, the CDR3 is TGCGCCAGCAGCTTGGTATTAACTAGCACAGATACGCAGTATTTT. Translated: CASSLVLTSTDTQYF. The V and J genes are TRBV5-1 and TRBJ2-3; D ambiguous. Trimming cost V 0 bases and J 0 bases, with 8 bases left between them. The CDR3 is 15 amino acids. The V gene's germline CDR1 is SGHRS and CDR2 YFSETQ.

The chain joins TRBV5-6 to TRBJ2-3, with D perhaps TRBD2 (6 bases). CDR3 size: 15 residues. The germline V gene encodes CDR1 SGHDT and CDR2 YYEEEE. The germline V and J ends were trimmed by 2 bases and 1 base, with 11 bases remaining between them. Here the CDR3 DNA reads TGTGCCAGCAGCTTAACCGAGCGGGGCACAGATACGCAGTATTTT. Amino acids: CASSLTERGTDTQYF.

The genes are TRBV30 and TRBJ2-6, with D perhaps matching TRBD1 (6 bases). The V end was cut by 3 bases, the J end by 3 bases, with 15 bases between. The CDR3 has 16 residues. Germline V gene lookup returns CDR1 GTSNPN and CDR2 SVGIG (reference sequence). DNA of the CDR3: TGTGCCTGGAGGGACACAGGGTTCGTTGGGGCCAACGTCCTGACTTTC. Encoded protein: CAWRDTGFVGANVLTF.

This clone was found many times. The V gene is TRBV2, the J gene TRBJ2-5; D could derive from TRBD1 or TRBD2 (6 bases each). The V gene's germline CDR1 is SNHLY and CDR2 FYNNEI. The CDR3 consists of 13 residues. V lost 7 bases to trimming and J lost 7 bases, with 16 bases between them. The CDR3 DNA sequence: TGTGCCAGCACCCAAATCGGGGGCGGGACCCAGTACTTC. This codes for CASTQIGGGTQYF.

This CDR3 is CASSIGSHRDQPQHF. The CDR3 region has the DNA TGTGCCAGTAGTATAGGCTCCCATCGGGATCAGCCCCAGCATTTT. The chain links TRBV19 to TRBJ1-5; D is unclear. Between the trimmed V and J ends, which lost 1 base and 5 bases, there was a span of 12 bases. The V gene's germline CDR1 is LNHDA and CDR2 SQIVND (reference sequence). CDR3 size: 15 residues.

The chain uses TRBV9 and TRBJ1-2; D possibly corresponds to TRBD1 (6 bases). V lost 0 bases, J lost 6 bases, and 18 bases lay in between. The CDR3 runs 16 residues. Germline V lookup: CDR1 SGDLS, CDR2 YYNGEE. CDR3 in amino acids: CASSVGTATTTNGYTF. The CDR3 coding sequence is TGTGCCAGCAGCGTAGGGACAGCCACAACTACAAATGGCTACACCTTC.

The rearrangement joins TRBV7-6 to TRBJ1-1, with D perhaps TRBD1 (5 bases). Trimming removed 2 bases at V and 4 bases at J, with 8 bases between. There are 13 residues in the CDR3. Looked up from germline, CDR1 is SGHVS and CDR2 is FNYEAQ. In nucleotides, the CDR3 is TGTGCCAGCAGCTTACAGGGACCCACTGAAGCTTTCTTT. Translating gives CASSLQGPTEAFF. Combining the CDR3 with reference TRBV7-6 and TRBJ1-1 gives the whole variable domain GAGVSQSPRYKVTKRGQDVALRCDPISGHVSLYWYRQALGQGPEFLTYFNYEAQQDKSGLPNDRFSAERPEGSISTLTIQRTEQRDSAMYRCASSLQGPTEAFFGQGTRLTVV.

The chain joins TRBV9 to TRBJ2-5; D is ambiguous. Deletions cut 2 bases from V and 1 base from J, with 6 bases between. This CDR3 is built from 13 residues. CDR1 and CDR2 from the germline V gene are SGDLS and YYNGEE. The CDR3 DNA follows: TGTGCCAGCAGCGTGGCCGTCCAAGAGACCCAGTACTTC. As protein: CASSVAVQETQYF.

This rearrangement joins TRBV7-2 to TRBJ2-1, with D perhaps matching TRBD2 (6 bases). Germline V gene lookup returns CDR1 SGHTA and CDR2 FQGNSA. The CDR3 runs to 11 residues. The ends were cut back, 4 bases at V and 14 bases at J, with 12 bases in the middle. The CDR3 region is CASSSGLEKFF. The DNA for the CDR3 is TGTGCCAGCAGCTCGGGACTCGAGAAGTTCTTC.

The J gene is TRBJ2-1, the V gene TRBV10-3, with D unresolved. Germline V lookup: CDR1 ENHRY, CDR2 SYGVKD. This CDR3 has 13 residues. The V end was cut by 5 bases, the J end by 4 bases, with 9 bases between. This chain's CDR3 is CAISNEQYNEQFF. For the CDR3, the DNA is TGTGCCATCAGTAACGAACAGTACAATGAGCAGTTCTTC.